This section outlines one T cell receptor (beta chain) sequence together with its context. These data originate in a study of blood T cell repertoires in COVID-19. Study-level information: Sample material is recorded as cDNA or gDNA derived from T cells, B-cell-depleted T cells, or PBMCs.

Germline assignment: CDR1 MNHNY and CDR2 SVGAGI (reference sequence). The CDR3 is made up of 12 amino acids. Trimming took 8 bases from V and 7 from J, leaving 9 bases between them. The method was immunoSEQ multiplex PCR; TCRdb's version includes in-frame clones alone and lacks a portion of them. Among 45,000 to 65,000 clones listed, around nine tenths were seen once. The sequence came from a human donor in a cohort sampled during active COVID-19. The rearrangement joins TRBV6-6 to TRBJ1-6; maybe TRBD1 (6 bases). The sample taken for sequencing was peripheral blood. The CDR3 protein is CASGQMNSPLHF. In DNA, the CDR3 is TGTGCCAGCGGACAGATGAATTCACCCCTCCACTTT.